A selection of T cell receptor beta chains follows, all from one sample in a study of a mutant IDH1 vaccine in newly diagnosed glioma. Sequencing used immunoSEQ multiplex PCR; TCRdb keeps in-frame clones, though not all of them. The sample has about 60,000 clones, less than 90% seen once; the top ten hold roughly 1.6%. These receptors are not linked to any known antigen. Sequencing used PBMCs, obtained from a glioma patient whose treatment included an IDH1 peptide vaccine. The receptors were gathered from a man aged 35-49 years with glioma. The CDR3 runs from the conserved cysteine through the conserved F or W. The D gene is left open where the match is weak. Only part of the rows carry a size: once, few, many, or a class if the clone is expanded.

TRBJ1-2,.,TRBV19,.,TGTGCCAGTAGGGAAGGAGCTAACTATGGCTACACCTTC,CASREGANYGYTF
TRBJ2-1,TRBD2,TRBV25-1,.,TGTGCCAGCAGTGAATACGGGGGGGCGAGCGAGGATGAGCAGTTCTTC,CASSEYGGASEDEQFF
TRBJ1-2,TRBD1,TRBV28,.,TGTGCCAGCAGCAACAGGGGGCGAGGCTACACCTTC,CASSNRGRGYTF
TRBJ1-2,.,TRBV5-4,.,TGTGCCAGCAGCTCCCGACAGCAGAACTATGGCTACACCTTC,CASSSRQQNYGYTF
TRBJ2-7,.,TRBV9,.,TGTGCCAGCAGCGCCGACAGTCCCTCCTACGAGCAGTACTTC,CASSADSPSYEQYF
TRBJ2-1,TRBD2,TRBV7-6,once,TGTGCCAGCAGCCGAGCAGCGGGAGGGCCTTATGAGCAGTTCTTC,CASSRAAGGPYEQFF
TRBJ1-4,.,TRBV5-6,.,TGTGCCAGCAGCTTTGGCAGGGCAACTAATGAAAAACTGTTTTTT,CASSFGRATNEKLFF
TRBJ2-5,TRBD1,TRBV7-8,few,TGTGCCAGCAGCCCACGACAGGGCGTGGAGACCCAGTACTTC,CASSPRQGVETQYF
TRBJ2-3,.,TRBV27,.,TGTGCCAGCATCTTGCTAGGGACAGATACGCAGTATTTT,CASILLGTDTQYF
TRBJ2-7,TRBD2,TRBV4-3,.,TGCGCCAGCAGCCAAGATGTAAATAGCGGGACCCTAGAGCAGTACTTC,CASSQDVNSGTLEQYF
TRBJ2-7,.,TRBV7-6,.,TGTGCCAGCAGCACGGGACACGAGACCTACGAGCAGTACTTC,CASSTGHETYEQYF
TRBJ1-5,.,TRBV4-1,.,TGCGCCAGCAGCCAAGATAGGGCAGGTAATCAGCCCCAGCATTTT,CASSQDRAGNQPQHF
TRBJ2-7,.,TRBV2,.,TGTGCCAGCAGTGGCCGGGACCGCTCCTACGAGCAGTACTTC,CASSGRDRSYEQYF
TRBJ1-5,.,TRBV28,.,TGTGCCAGCAGTTTTAGGGCCGTTCGACAGCCCCAGCATTTT,CASSFRAVRQPQHF
TRBJ1-5,.,TRBV6-1,.,TGTGCCAGCAGTGTTGCCGGCAATCAGCCCCAGCATTTT,CASSVAGNQPQHF
TRBJ2-3,TRBD1,TRBV6-5,.,TGTGCCAGCAGTGTCACAGGGGGCACAGATACGCAGTATTTT,CASSVTGGTDTQYF
TRBJ1-4,.,TRBV10-3,few,TGTGCCACCCGACAGGATCTTGAAAAACTGTTTTTT,CATRQDLEKLFF
TRBJ2-6,.,TRBV19,.,TGTGCCAGTAGTTCCGGGAGATCCTCTGGGGCCAACGTCCTGACTTTC,CASSSGRSSGANVLTF
TRBJ1-2,.,TRBV4-1,.,TGCGCCAGCAGCCAAGGCGGCAGTTGGAACTATGGCTACACCTTC,CASSQGGSWNYGYTF
TRBJ2-5,TRBD1,TRBV29-1,.,TGCAGCGCGCTCACAGGGGGCGCCTTAGAGACCCAGTACTTC,CSALTGGALETQYF
TRBJ2-1,TRBD2,TRBV14,.,TGTGCCAGCAGCCCCAGAGCGGGAAGTTACAATGAGCAGTTCTTC,CASSPRAGSYNEQFF
TRBJ1-5,.,TRBV28,once,TGTGCCAGCAGCCCCCCCGGGGGGAATCAGCCCCAGCATTTT,CASSPPGGNQPQHF
TRBJ2-7,TRBD2,TRBV4-3,.,TGCGCCAGCAGCCGAAGCACACTAGCGGGAGGATCCTACGAGCAGTACTTC,CASSRSTLAGGSYEQYF
TRBJ2-3,.,TRBV4-1,few,TGCGCCAGCAGCCGCGGTTGGGTTTCTACCGGAGCAGATACGCAGTATTTT,CASSRGWVSTGADTQYF
TRBJ2-5,.,TRBV7-8,.,TGTGCCAGCAGCATTACGGGCGGCCAAGAGACCCAGTACTTC,CASSITGGQETQYF
TRBJ2-7,.,TRBV2,few,TGTGCCAGCAAGCTGCGTTACGAGCAGTACTTC,CASKLRYEQYF
TRBJ2-7,TRBD2,TRBV7-2,.,TGTGCCAGCAGCTTAGGGACTAGCGGCACCTACGAGCAGTACTTC,CASSLGTSGTYEQYF